Below, 27 T cell receptor beta chains from the same sample are listed, as sequenced in a study of blood T cell repertoires in COVID-19. Data came from immunoSEQ multiplex PCR; TCRdb stores just in-frame clones and leaves some out. The sample holds approximately 300,000 clones, 75% to 95% seen once. Sequencing input: peripheral blood. All receptors derive from a woman in her twenties or thirties with COVID-19, enrolled during active disease.

This clone was detected many times. The gene calls are TRBV4-3 and TRBJ2-1, with 7 bases that match TRBD1. CDR1 and CDR2 from the germline V gene are LGHNA and YSLEER. Trimming took 1 base from V and 0 from J; bases not matched to a gene: 9. This CDR3 is 18 amino acids long. The CDR3 is CASSQVFIGTASYNEQFF. CDR3 coding DNA: TGCGCCAGCAGCCAAGTATTTATAGGGACAGCCTCCTACAATGAGCAGTTCTTC.

The chain is built from TRBV4-2 and TRBJ1-6; TRBD1 matches 12 bases. Germline lookup yields CDR1 LGHNA and CDR2 YNFKEQ. The CDR3 loop spans 19 amino acids. The V gene end was trimmed by 4 bases and the J gene end by 10 bases; junction bases not matched to a gene: 17. The CDR3 DNA reads TGTGCCAGCAGCCGATTTTCCGGGACAGGGGGCTCCTATCGCTCACCCCTCCACTTT. Protein: CASSRFSGTGGSYRSPLHF.

The chain uses TRBV30 and TRBJ1-3; D uncertain. The CDR3 totals 13 residues. Germline V gene data show CDR1 as GTSNPN and CDR2 as SVGIG (reference sequence). Deletions cut 3 bases from V and 1 base from J, with 7 bases between. This chain's CDR3 is CAWRGNSGNTIYF. The CDR3 coding sequence is TGTGCCTGGAGGGGCAATTCTGGAAACACCATATATTTT. Supplemented by reference TRBV30 and TRBJ1-3, the full variable domain reads SQTIHQWPATLVQPVGSPLSLECTVEGTSNPNLYWYRQAAGRGLQLLFYSVGIGQISSEVPQNLSASRPQDRQFILSSKKLLLSDSGFYLCAWRGNSGNTIYFGEGSWLTVV.

This chain uses TRBV27 with TRBJ2-7, with TRBD2 matching over 8 bases. CDR1 is MNHEY, CDR2 SMNVEV, per germline (reference sequence). The CDR3 has 15 residues. After removal of 5 bases from V and 3 bases from J, the junction contained 9 bases not matched to a gene. CDR3 amino acids: CASSPRGREVYEQYF. CDR3 DNA: TGTGCCAGCAGTCCCCGCGGGCGGGAGGTCTACGAGCAGTACTTC.

This chain links TRBV5-1 with TRBJ2-3, with D possibly being TRBD1 (6 bases). Looked up from germline, CDR1 is SGHRS and CDR2 is YFSETQ. The CDR3 consists of 14 residues. V lost 5 bases, J lost 6 bases, and 16 bases lay in between. CDR3 sequence: CASSFGQRGDTQYF. DNA for the CDR3: TGCGCCAGCAGTTTTGGACAGAGAGGGGATACGCAGTATTTT.

This clone appeared once. The chain combines TRBV7-8 with TRBJ2-7, with D possibly matching TRBD1 (6 bases). Germline V CDR1 and CDR2: SGHVS, FQNEAQ. Trimming left V 5 bases short and J 12 bases short, with 17 bases between. CDR3 size: 12 residues. As DNA, the CDR3 is TGTGCCAGCAGCCCAGTGGACAGCCGGCGGTACTTC. Encoded protein: CASSPVDSRRYF.

A few counts support this clone. The V and J genes are TRBV28 and TRBJ2-1; 11 nucleotides agree with TRBD2. The germline V gene has CDR1 MDHEN and CDR2 SYDVKM. V was clipped by 4 bases and J by 6 bases; unmatched bases: 2. CDR3 size: 14 residues. The CDR3 loop reads CASSYSGRANEQFF. The DNA of the CDR3 is TGTGCCAGCAGTTATAGCGGGAGGGCCAATGAGCAGTTCTTC. The entire variable domain, with the rest obtained from reference TRBV28 and TRBJ2-1, is as follows: DVKVTQSSRYLVKRTGEKVFLECVQDMDHENMFWYRQDPGLGLRLIYFSYDVKMKEKGDIPEGYSVSREKKERFSLILESASTNQTSMYLCASSYSGRANEQFFGPGTRLTVL.

The J gene is TRBJ2-1, the V gene TRBV5-1; 8 nucleotides agree with TRBD1. Trimming cost V 4 bases and J 7 bases; bases outside gene matches: 10. CDR1 is SGHRS and CDR2 is YFSETQ in the germline V gene. The CDR3 runs to 15 residues. The CDR3 DNA follows: TGCGCCAGCAGCCGGGGACAGGAGCTTGGGAATGAGCAGTTCTTC. Amino acid sequence: CASSRGQELGNEQFF.

This chain links TRBV9 with TRBJ2-7; 9 bases line up with TRBD2. CDR1 and CDR2 from the germline V gene are SGDLS and YYNGEE. Trimming removed 0 bases from V and 3 bases from J; junction bases left unmatched: 7. The CDR3 loop spans 16 amino acids. CDR3 residues: CASSVDSSGAHYEQYF. The CDR3 DNA reads TGTGCCAGCAGCGTAGATTCTAGCGGGGCCCACTACGAGCAGTACTTC. The whole variable domain, filled in from reference TRBV9 and TRBJ2-7, reads DSGVTQTPKHLITATGQRVTLRCSPRSGDLSVYWYQQSLDQGLQFLIQYYNGEERAKGNILERFSAQQFPDLHSELNLSSLELGDSALYFCASSVDSSGAHYEQYFGPGTRLTVT.

The chain combines TRBV3-1 (or the pseudogene TRBV3-2) with TRBJ2-5, with TRBD2 matching over 12 bases. J was trimmed by 7 bases and V by 5 bases; bases with no gene match: 14. From germline, CDR1 is LGHDT and CDR2 YNNKEL (reference sequence). CDR3 length: 17 residues. The CDR3 DNA is TGTGCCAGCAGCTCTGTCTTGACTAGCGGGGGTCGGGGGACCCAGTACTTC. Protein: CASSSVLTSGGRGTQYF.

The rearrangement uses TRBV7-8 and TRBJ1-5; no clear D gene. Trimming took off 2 bases at V and 0 bases at J, with 11 bases between the two ends. Per the germline V gene, CDR1 is SGHVS and CDR2 is FQNEAQ. This CDR3 is built from 16 residues. The CDR3 region is CASSLSRSYSNQPQHF. The CDR3 nucleotides read TGTGCCAGCAGCTTATCGAGGTCCTATAGCAATCAGCCCCAGCATTTT.

The rearrangement joins TRBV18 to TRBJ2-5; 11 nucleotides line up with TRBD2. Germline assignment: CDR1 KGHSH and CDR2 LQKENI. CDR3 length: 15 residues. V lost 0 bases, J lost 5 bases, and 2 bases stayed unmatched. CDR3 nucleotide sequence: TGTGCCAGCTCACCACCGACTAGCGGGATGGAGACCCAGTACTTC. This encodes CASSPPTSGMETQYF.

The V call is TRBV24-1, the J call TRBJ2-7; 9 nucleotides line up with TRBD1. From germline, CDR1 is KGHDR and CDR2 SFDVKD. The CDR3 is 15 amino acids. Unmatched junction bases numbered 5, after V lost 6 bases and J lost 0 bases. CDR3 bases: TGTGCCACCAGTCCTGGGACAGGGCTCTCCTACGAGCAGTACTTC. Its translation is CATSPGTGLSYEQYF.

V usage is TRBV10-3 and J usage is TRBJ2-1; 7 bases are a match to TRBD1. V lost 2 bases to trimming and J lost 5 bases; unmatched junction nucleotides: 6. The CDR3 contains 15 residues. Germline V CDR1 and CDR2: ENHRY, SYGVKD. CDR3 sequence: CAISEATGWNNEQFF. DNA of the CDR3: TGTGCCATCAGTGAGGCGACAGGGTGGAACAATGAGCAGTTCTTC.

The chain is built from TRBV19 and TRBJ1-5, with TRBD1 matching 8 bases. Germline V gene lookup returns CDR1 LNHDA and CDR2 SQIVND (reference sequence). V was pared by 0 bases and J by 5 bases, with 6 bases of the junction left unmatched. CDR3 length equals 16 residues. DNA for the CDR3: TGTGCCAGTAGTATAGACAGGGGGCGAGGACATCAGCCCCAGCATTTT. This gives the protein CASSIDRGRGHQPQHF.

This rearrangement joins TRBV28 to TRBJ2-1; D remains unclear. This CDR3 is 12 amino acids long. Trimming cost V 6 bases and J 8 bases, with 11 bases left between them. Looked up from germline, CDR1 is MDHEN and CDR2 is SYDVKM. CDR3 nucleotides: TGTGCCAGCAGCCCACTCCTGGATGAGCAGTTCTTC. This translates into CASSPLLDEQFF. The variable domain in full, completed from reference TRBV28 and TRBJ2-1, reads DVKVTQSSRYLVKRTGEKVFLECVQDMDHENMFWYRQDPGLGLRLIYFSYDVKMKEKGDIPEGYSVSREKKERFSLILESASTNQTSMYLCASSPLLDEQFFGPGTRLTVL.

A word on this clone: One junction end does not reproduce the germline sequence, and a read error may be involved. The V gene is TRBV7-7, the J gene TRBJ2-7; perhaps TRBD1 as D (6 bases). This CDR3 has 14 residues. Germline V gives CDR1 SSHAT, CDR2 FNYEAQ (reference sequence). CDR3 sequence (DNA): TGTGCTAGCAGCTTAGAGACAGGTCCCTACGAGCAGTACTTC. This translates into CASSLETGPYEQYF. The full variable domain, rest sourced from reference TRBV7-7 and TRBJ2-7, is GAGVSQSPRYKVTKRGQDVTLRCDPISSHATLYWYQQALGQGPEFLTYFNYEAQPDKSGLPSDRFSAERPEGSISTLTIQRTEQRDSAMYRCASSLETGPYEQYFGPGTRLTVT.

The genes are TRBV15 and TRBJ2-7; the match to TRBD1 covers 7 bases. Looked up from germline, CDR1 is LNHNV and CDR2 is YYDKDF (reference sequence). The trim removed 5 bases at V and 4 bases at J, leaving 11 bases unmatched. CDR3 length: 15 residues. CDR3 coding DNA: TGTGCCACCAGCCCTAGGGGACAGCATCCATACGAGCAGTACTTC. Amino acid sequence: CATSPRGQHPYEQYF.

The chain couples TRBV28 to TRBJ2-2, with 10 bases that match TRBD2. Trimming removed 5 bases from V and 6 bases from J; junction bases left unmatched: 6. The germline CDR1 and CDR2 sequences are MDHEN and SYDVKM. The CDR3 has 15 residues. CDR3 DNA: TGTGCCAGCAGTACCCCGGGACTAGCGTCCGGGGAGCTGTTTTTT. Translating it yields CASSTPGLASGELFF.

To note about this clone: A much larger clone differs by one base, so this may be a read error. Other DNA sequences from this sample encode an identical CDR3 as well. V and J are TRBV28 and TRBJ1-1; D gene unclear. Germline CDR1 reads MDHEN; CDR2 reads SYDVKM. With 2 bases removed from V and 0 bases from J, the gap between germline ends came to 4 bases. The CDR3 runs to 13 residues. The CDR3 DNA reads as TGTGCCAGCAGTTTAGACATGAACACTGAAGCTTTCTTT. Residues: CASSLDMNTEAFF.

This chain joins TRBV6-6 and TRBJ2-3; TRBD2 is a possible D gene (5 bases). CDR3 length: 17 residues. The ends were cut back, 5 bases at V and 4 bases at J, with 22 bases in the middle. The germline V gene has CDR1 MNHNY and CDR2 SVGAGI (reference sequence). The CDR3 region has the DNA TGTGCCAGCAGTCCCCAGACCCTAGCAAGGCCCGCAGATACGCAGTATTTT. Amino acid sequence: CASSPQTLARPADTQYF.

V gene TRBV24-1 combines with J gene TRBJ2-7; TRBD2 matches at 9 bases. The CDR3 extends over 15 amino acids. Germline V CDR1 and CDR2: KGHDR, SFDVKD. V lost 1 base, J lost 5 bases, and 5 bases stayed unmatched. The DNA for the CDR3 is TGTGCCACCAGTGATTTAGTCCTAGCGGGAAACGAGCAGTACTTC. This sequence encodes CATSDLVLAGNEQYF.

This chain joins TRBV4-1 and TRBJ2-1; 8 positions match TRBD2. The CDR3 loop spans 15 amino acids. The germline gives CDR1 MGHRA, CDR2 YSYEKL. The V segment lost 1 base and the J segment 7 bases; nucleotides outside the gene matches: 6. CDR3 protein: CASSQGAGVWNEQFF. The CDR3 nucleotides are TGCGCCAGCAGCCAAGGAGCGGGAGTGTGGAATGAGCAGTTCTTC.

This clone was seen once. The chain uses TRBV5-6 and TRBJ1-2, with a possible D match to TRBD1 (5 bases). In germline, CDR1 is SGHDT, CDR2 YYEEEE. The V and J ends lost 4 bases and 8 bases respectively, with 15 bases between them. The CDR3 loop spans 13 amino acids. The chain's CDR3 is CASSAGPLGGYTF. DNA of the CDR3: TGTGCCAGCAGCGCGGGACCGCTGGGCGGCTACACCTTC.

The chain recombines TRBV5-6 with TRBJ1-2; TRBD1 aligns across 7 bases. Unmatched junction bases numbered 9, after V lost 4 bases and J lost 0 bases. Germline V gene sequence: CDR1 SGHDT, CDR2 YYEEEE. CDR3 size: 16 residues. CDR3: CASSPLTGPANYGYTF. In DNA, the CDR3 is TGTGCCAGCAGCCCCTTGACAGGGCCAGCTAACTATGGCTACACCTTC. The variable domain in full, with the rest retrieved from reference TRBV5-6 and TRBJ1-2, is DAGVTQSPTHLIKTRGQQVTLRCSPKSGHDTVSWYQQALGQGPQFIFQYYEEEERQRGNFPDRFSGHQFPNYSSELNVNALLLGDSALYLCASSPLTGPANYGYTFGSGTRLTVV.

Comment on this clone: The same CDR3 can be traced to other DNA sequences in this sample. The J gene is TRBJ2-7, the V gene TRBV27, with 12 bases that match TRBD2. The germline V gene encodes CDR1 MNHEY and CDR2 SMNVEV (reference sequence). The length of the CDR3 is 13 residues. V trimming: 10 bases; J trimming: 4 bases; junction bases outside the gene matches: 5. The CDR3 nucleotides read TGTGCCACCCGGACTAGCGGGACTTACGAGCAGTACTTC. This encodes CATRTSGTYEQYF.

The sample holds one count of this clone. V is TRBV27 and J is TRBJ2-1, with TRBD2 identical over 10 bases. The CDR3 extends over 16 amino acids. Germline trimming cut 1 base from V and 4 bases from J; bases unmatched to any gene: 4. CDR1 and CDR2 from the germline V gene are MNHEY and SMNVEV (reference sequence). CDR3: CASSLFASGRYNEQFF. CDR3 DNA sequence: TGTGCCAGCAGTTTATTTGCTAGCGGGAGATACAATGAGCAGTTCTTC.